This T cell receptor beta chain came from a study of cytomegalovirus exposure and HLA in healthy donors (dated by TCRdb to the late 2010s). Regarding the complete study: An earlier analysis of approximately 550 of the donors reported 250 to 350 Gb of sequence data and roughly 110 million unique TCR beta sequences from about 179 million T cells. About 300 gigabases of sequencing data and approximately 93 million unique TCR sequences were included in an early release covering roughly 700 HLA-typed donors. Of the 300 to 400 genotyped donors, roughly 85% fell in the genetic ancestry cluster associated with self-reported Caucasian donors. The study aimed to test whether cataloging public T cell receptors could reveal signatures of past pathogen exposure. The study profiled the T cell repertoires of fewer than 850 subjects by immunosequencing and related them to cytomegalovirus serostatus. In addition to the first cohort of 666 subjects, a separate validation cohort of approximately 110 different subjects was used. To predict cytomegalovirus infection status, the study combined high-throughput TCR immunosequencing, statistical association of individual TCRs with disease status, and machine learning. In a later analysis, previously published TCR beta repertoires from hundreds of donors were re-analyzed and high-resolution HLA genotyping was added so that TCR occurrence patterns could be studied. In the later analysis, no new phenotypic data were used to find candidate immune exposures; instead, reliance was placed on TCR beta sequences and their occurrence across donors. In an earlier analysis of 587 of the donors, high-throughput TCR beta sequencing was used to judge whether each TCR beta V gene segment behaved as functional or pseudogenic. Donor age, sex, ethnicity and CMV serostatus were collected together with the repertoire data. In a later genetic analysis, genome-wide SNP genotypes for 398 of the 666 donors were used, and that subset was treated as a discovery cohort. All discovery cohort repertoires had been generated using a single sequencing platform. Class I and class II HLA loci were covered by the typing at four-digit resolution. The number of donors typed differed by locus, with roughly 629-640 for A, B, C, DRB1 and DQB1, more than 500 for DQA1, 600 to 610 for DPA1, and 400 to 490 for DPB1. Four or five DR-DQ haplotypes were treated as single units for association and clustering because of strong linkage in the cohort. Across around 400 genotyped donors of the cohort, an average of roughly 200,000 unique TCR beta nucleotide sequences per donor were sequenced, and roughly 17% of those sequences were non-productive.

In total, 500 to 700 healthy bone marrow donors made up the cohort. At the time of sampling, every cohort member was nominally healthy, though immune exposures that went unrecorded were likely present. The donor was CMV seronegative and was included in the group of a few hundred seronegative cohort members. Every donor gave a peripheral blood sample, and the peripheral blood mononuclear cells from that sample were used for TCR beta sequencing. Genomic DNA was extracted from the blood cell samples with the Qiagen DNeasy Blood Extraction Kit. The full study reports these points: In a later genetic analysis, a missense DCLRE1C variant was associated with V-gene and J-gene trimming of TCR beta chains, and the association was replicated in an independent cohort. In vitro tests confirmed that a few of the cytomegalovirus-associated TCR beta chains recognize cytomegalovirus antigens. Across donors, most TCR sequences were observed very rarely, whereas some public TCRs were present in many individuals. For the cohort, immune exposure information was limited to CMV serostatus. Because some donors lacked HLA typing at each locus, the association tests relied only on the typed subset. Sequencing depth was assumed to be roughly uniform across donors in the presence/absence analyses, though that assumption may not hold. The earlier analysis of around 600 of the donors excluded some 15 rarely observed V segments, including chromosome 9 orphons, because counts were too low. In an earlier analysis of around 600 of the donors, most TCR beta V segments appeared in productive rearrangements about 87% or about 30% of the time, broadly matching IMGT annotations. At a false discovery rate of 0.05, a later analysis linked some 17,000 TCR beta sequences to specific HLA alleles. When HLA alleles, especially DR and DQ, strongly co-occurred, TCR associations were difficult to assign to individual alleles. The classifier was reported to diagnose cytomegalovirus status with high specificity and sensitivity in both the original cohort and the validation cohort. A later analysis reported that several top co-occurrence clusters appeared linked to parvovirus B19, influenza, CMV and Epstein-Barr virus. It was suggested by the authors that the approach could potentially be generalized to other disease states and immunological phenotypes. The cohort was sequenced for TCR beta chains only, and without alpha or paired-chain data the features that could be detected were limited. A later genetic analysis reported fewer N-insertions in productive TCRs among donors in an Asian-associated ancestry cluster than the 666-donor mean. In a later analysis, the rate of TCR association differed among HLA loci, with DRB1 alleles having the most associated TCRs and HLA-C alleles having the fewest. A further reported finding was that TCR beta sequences accurately predicted the HLA-A and HLA-B alleles for most subjects in the first cohort. The sequencing pipeline was judged likely to have produced a cluster of highly shared sequence variants as a technical artifact. A later analysis found that HLA-associated TCR beta chains were more clonally expanded and had lower generation probabilities than equally common non-associated chains. Correlated functional status among segregating V segments might be attributable to linkage disequilibrium, but an unknown experimental factor could not be ruled out. A total of about 180 TCR beta chains were listed by the study as associated with cytomegalovirus. According to a later analysis, most CMV-associated TCR beta chains appeared to be HLA-restricted, and the HLA associations seemed to be driven largely by CMV exposure.

Comment on this clone: No antigen is known for it. No base-level quality is on record; no much larger clone is a single base apart.

The protocol used for the library was the immunoSEQ multiplex PCR assay. The multiplex PCR relied on a mix of 60 forward primers for TCR Vbeta segments and 13 reverse primers for TCR Jbeta segments. A multiplex PCR assay on genomic DNA amplified the CDR3 region of rearranged TCR beta genes. The amplified TCR beta libraries were sequenced on the Illumina HiSeq System as 87-base-pair reads. Concerning the study's data processing: Across the 500 to 750 repertoires, a later analysis counted approximately 83 million unique TCR beta chains, some 11 million of which were shared by at least two donors. To remove PCR and sequencing errors, raw reads were error-corrected and collapsed into unique sequences using a nearest-neighbor algorithm that merged closely related sequences. CDR3 sequences were aligned to IMGT reference sequences to assign V, D and J gene segments. Each retained sequence needed at least a six-nucleotide match to both a V gene segment and a J gene segment. A rearrangement was called productive if the CDR3 had no stop codons and remained in frame with V and J, and every other rearrangement was called non-productive. Following IMGT convention, CDR3 was defined as the stretch from the second conserved V-encoded cysteine up to the conserved J-encoded phenylalanine. The earlier analysis of about 590 of the donors excluded sequences that lacked an unambiguous match to a single V gene segment. An earlier analysis of 500 to 700 of the donors classified V segments as functional when productive rearrangements were above 56.7% and as segregating when the standard deviation between donors was above 5%. To diagnose cytomegalovirus status from the catalog of TCR beta chain sequences, a statistical classification framework was built. V and J gene assignment, in a later analysis, came from comparing TCR nucleotide sequences with IMGT/GENE-DB human TR gene sequences. In a later analysis, CDR3 sequences and most-parsimonious VDJ recombination scenarios were assigned using the TCRdist pipeline. In a later analysis, each TCR beta chain was defined by its CDR3 amino acid sequence together with its V-gene family, and reads without a unique V-gene family were excluded. A later analysis removed 592 highly shared, low-generation-probability nucleotide sequences to deal with suspected cross-contamination and a sequencing artifact. In a later analysis, a clonal expansion index was calculated for each public chain from normalized within-repertoire ranks of inferred template counts. In a later analysis, generation probabilities were computed using a VDJ recombination model fitted to out-of-frame rearrangements, and the results were checked against IGoR. A later analysis scored TCR-TCR, TCR-HLA and TCR-CMV co-occurrence with hypergeometric tests, applying a repertoire-size bias correction to TCR pairs. To estimate false discovery rates, a later analysis permuted the HLA or CMV assignments 20 times. In a later analysis, co-occurring TCRs were grouped with DBSCAN, and TCRdist sequence similarity was added when clustering was performed within HLA-allele-positive subsets. Repertoires with fewer than 30,000 or more than 120,000 public chains were left out of co-occurrence clustering, as were several repertoires with anomalous nucleotide sharing. TCRdb limited this immuneACCESS table to in-frame rearrangements with V and J called. A share of clones is missing; checked studies link under half to unresolved V genes, and the rest is unexplained. The V and J calls and clone size were taken over from that table, and D and trimming were inferred from the DNA. The sample table lists 150,000 to 200,000 clones, around 80% of them with a count of one. Jointly, the top ten make up around 1% of the sample.

This TCR came from a woman between 40 and 55 years old in good health and CMV-seronegative. Sequenced input: PBMCs.

The DNA sequence reads TGCGCCAGCAATGGGGCGGGAGGCTACACCTTC. Its coded protein is CASNGAGGYTF. The chain couples TRBV5-1 to TRBJ1-2; the best D guess is TRBD1, with 5 bases matching. Between the V and J ends, shortened by 6 bases and 8 bases respectively, the junction contains 11 bases. CDR1 and CDR2 are drawn from the germline V gene: SGHRS, YFSETQ. Counted from cysteine to phenylalanine, this CDR3 has 11 amino acids. Only CDR3 DNA remains: 33 bases, in frame from the first base. Joined to the reference TRBV5-1 and TRBJ1-2 proteins, this CDR3 gives the full variable domain: KAGVTQTPRYLIKTRGQQVTLSCSPISGHRSVSWYQQTPGQGLQFLFEYFSETQRNKGNFPGRFSGRQFSNSRSEMNVSTLELGDSALYLCASNGAGGYTFGSGTRLTVV.